This entry lists 5 T cell receptor beta chains sequenced from one sample in a study of T cell repertoires in cytomegalovirus infection. Via MiXCR, TCRdb re-called the reads, giving one row per CDR3 protein. The repertoire has 650,000 to 900,000 distinct CDR3 sequences, about 29% of them found once; the top ten carry around 14%. These receptors have no known antigen. Sequences were derived from cultured CD8+ T cells from PBMCs, sampled from culture after CMV antigen stimulation. Receptor source: a human donor in good health (CMV status not recorded). Some clones in this sample may be carry-over from other donors' samples.

The V gene is TRBV20-1, the J gene TRBJ1-1, with a weak D call TRBD1 (6 bases). The CDR3 covers 15 residues. Trimming stripped 0 bases from V and 1 base from J, with 12 bases between. Germline CDR1 reads DFQATT; CDR2 reads SNEGSKA (reference sequence). CDR3 sequence: CSAREQGLENTEAFF. CDR3 sequence (DNA): TGCAGTGCTAGAGAACAGGGACTGGAGAACACTGAAGCTTTCTTT.

The V gene is TRBV4-1, the J gene TRBJ1-2; 10 positions match TRBD1. V shed 5 bases and J 4 bases; nucleotides not matched to a gene: 7. Germline V gene lookup returns CDR1 MGHRA and CDR2 YSYEKL. This CDR3 spans 15 amino acids. The chain's CDR3 is CASSTRTGGAYGYTF. Here the CDR3 DNA reads TGCGCCAGCAGCACTAGGACAGGGGGAGCCTATGGCTACACCTTC.

The chain links TRBV9 to TRBJ2-3; 10 nucleotides align to TRBD2. The CDR3 spans 16 residues. The germline CDR1 and CDR2 sequences are SGDLS and YYNGEE. V shed 4 bases, J shed 6 bases, and the junction held 11 bases outside the gene matches. This chain's CDR3 is CASSPRAGGVTDTQYF. For the CDR3, the DNA is TGTGCCAGCAGCCCCCGAGCGGGGGGGGTCACGGATACGCAGTATTTT.

The chain has TRBV6-2 or TRBV6-3 and TRBJ1-5, with unresolved D. CDR1 is MNHEY and CDR2 is SVGEGT in the germline V gene. Trimming removed 6 bases from V and 4 bases from J, with 13 bases in between. CDR3 length equals 14 residues. This CDR3 reads CASRRGNSNQPQHF. The CDR3 DNA is TGTGCCAGCAGGAGAGGGAACTCAAATCAGCCCCAGCATTTT.

The chain is built from TRBV12-3 or TRBV12-4 and TRBJ2-2, with 8 positions matching TRBD1. Trimming at V came to 6 bases and at J to 0 bases, leaving 9 bases not matched to a gene. The CDR3 contains 17 residues. The CDR3 spells CASRTPGGSANTGELFF. CDR3 nucleotides: TGTGCCAGCAGGACTCCAGGGGGCTCGGCGAACACCGGGGAGCTGTTTTTT.